This TCR beta chain was captured in a study of blood T cell repertoires in COVID-19. Study at large: Samples representing acute and convalescent COVID-19 were sourced from the United States, Italy and Spain. Nucleic acid was either cDNA or gDNA, and it came from T cells, B-cell-depleted T cells, or PBMCs.

Trimming took 3 bases from V and 4 from J; bases not matched to a gene: 1. The CDR3 is 13 residues long. Source study methods: Reference gene primer amplification in the assay estimated nucleated cell counts. Produced via immunoSEQ multiplex PCR; TCRdb's table is partial and in-frame only. V and J calls and clone size come straight from that table; D and trimming were deduced from the DNA. The sample yields 160,000 or so clones, roughly 91% seen once. This clonotype originated in a man between 18 and 35 years old with acute or convalescent COVID-19. The chain carries TRBV12-3 or TRBV12-4 and TRBJ2-3; 7 bases match TRBD2. The sequenced sample consisted of peripheral blood. The CDR3 protein is CASSFAGADTQYF. In DNA, the CDR3 is TGTGCCAGCAGTTTCGCGGGGGCAGATACGCAGTATTTT.